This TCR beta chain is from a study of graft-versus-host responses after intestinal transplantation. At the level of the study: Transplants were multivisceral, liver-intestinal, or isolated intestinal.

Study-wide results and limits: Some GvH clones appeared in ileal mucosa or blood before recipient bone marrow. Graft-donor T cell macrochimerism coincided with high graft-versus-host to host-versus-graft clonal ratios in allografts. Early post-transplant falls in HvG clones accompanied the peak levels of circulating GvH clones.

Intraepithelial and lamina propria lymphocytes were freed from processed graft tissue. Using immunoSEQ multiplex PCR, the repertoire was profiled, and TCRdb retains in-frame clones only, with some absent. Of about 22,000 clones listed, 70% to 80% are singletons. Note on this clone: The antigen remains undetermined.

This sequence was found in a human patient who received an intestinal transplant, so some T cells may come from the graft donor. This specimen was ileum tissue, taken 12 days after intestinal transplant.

CDR3 bases: TGCGCCAGCAGCTTGGCGCCCCGACTAGCGGGGGGCACAGATACGCAGTATTTT. Its protein product is CASSLAPRLAGGTDTQYF. The chain carries TRBV5-1 and TRBJ2-3; TRBD2 agrees at 12 bases. CDR3 length: 18 residues. The V segment lost 0 bases and the J segment 1 base; nucleotides outside the gene matches: 6. CDR1 SGHRS and CDR2 YFSETQ come from the germline V gene.